This T cell receptor (beta chain) was recorded in a study of response to subunit inactivated influenza vaccine. TCRdb re-derived calls from the RT-PCR reads in MiXCR, one entry per CDR3 protein. The sample holds around 150,000 distinct CDR3 sequences; roughly 11% are singletons and the top ten take under 15%. Trimming took off 3 bases at V and 9 bases at J, with 18 bases between the two ends. From germline, CDR1 is LGHDT and CDR2 YNNKEL (reference sequence). This CDR3 is 15 amino acids long. Study-level results: There was a suggestion from the authors that each seasonal influenza vaccination recruits few new T cells.

Points on this clonotype: Its antigen is not identified.

The chain has TRBV3-1 and TRBJ2-1, with TRBD1 as a possible D gene (6 bases). The sequence derives from a man aged 50 or older who received an inactivated influenza vaccine. The sequences come from non-naive T cells sorted from PBMCs, collected roughly 45 days after vaccination. CDR3 in DNA: TGTGCCAGCAGCCAGGAGAATCAGGGGCTGGGTGAGCAGTTCTTC. Translation: CASSQENQGLGEQFF.